This entry features one T cell receptor beta chain sequence. What it recognizes is unknown. The germline V gene has CDR1 SGDLS and CDR2 YYNGEE. V lost 1 base and J lost 3; bases outside the gene matches: 2. The CDR3 spans 14 residues. The data derive from a study of immune cell composition in non-small cell lung cancer. The repertoire was sequenced with immunoSEQ multiplex PCR; TCRdb's copy has only in-frame clones and lacks some. The repertoire holds 5,500 to 7,500 clones, with roughly 74% as singletons. Study-wide results and caveats: Tumour TCR-beta clonality showed no significant link to smoking pack-years.

Sequencing was carried out using lung tumor tissue. V and J are TRBV9 and TRBJ1-2; 8 nucleotides align to TRBD1. This TCR was sampled from a human donor with non-small cell lung cancer. The CDR3 sequence: CASSVTGGDYGYTF. CDR3 bases: TGTGCCAGCAGCGTAACAGGGGGGGACTATGGCTACACCTTC.